A selection of T cell receptor beta chains follows, all from one sample in a study of T cell responses to AZD1222 COVID-19 vaccine. Produced via immunoSEQ multiplex PCR; TCRdb's table is partial and in-frame only. This sample yields 200,000 or so clones, of which around 92% are seen a single time; 9.2% belongs to the top ten. The source was peripheral blood, collected on day 0 of AZD1222 vaccination. These TCRs come from an adult in good health. Each CDR3 is given with its conserved first and last residue. The D gene is left open where the match is weak. Expanded clones get a size class; other rows say once, few or many, or leave the size out.

v_gene	d_gene	abundance	j_gene	CDR3nt	CDR3aa
TRBV27	TRBD2	.	TRBJ2-7	TGTGCCAGCAGTATCGGGACTAGCGGGAGCTACGAGCAGTACTTC	CASSIGTSGSYEQYF
TRBV4-1	TRBD1	.	TRBJ1-6	TGCGCCAGCAGCCACTCACCCACGGACAGGAAACCCCTCCACTTT	CASSHSPTDRKPLHF
TRBV29-1	.	.	TRBJ2-1	TGCAGCGTTGCACAGGGTGACTACAATGAGCAGTTCTTC	CSVAQGDYNEQFF
TRBV30	TRBD2	.	TRBJ2-2	TGTGCCTGGATTTCGGGACTAGCCGGTGGCGGGGAGCTGTTTTTT	CAWISGLAGGGELFF
TRBV5-1	TRBD2	.	TRBJ2-7	TGCGCCAGCAGCTGGACTAGCGGGCCGTACGAGCAGTACTTC	CASSWTSGPYEQYF
TRBV30	TRBD2	.	TRBJ2-4	TGTGCCTGGAGTGTACCGGGGGGGAACATTCAGTACTTC	CAWSVPGGNIQYF
TRBV5-1	.	.	TRBJ2-5	TGCGCCAGCAGCTTGTGGGGTAGTATGGAGACCCAGTACTTC	CASSLWGSMETQYF
TRBV7-8	.	.	TRBJ2-1	TGTGCCAGCAGTTCCCGGCTCCCGGCCCCGGATGAGCAGTTCTTC	CASSSRLPAPDEQFF
TRBV7-9	.	once	TRBJ2-3	TGTGCCAGCAGCTTAGTGGCCGGGAATACGCAGTATTTT	CASSLVAGNTQYF
TRBV5-6	.	.	TRBJ1-5	TGTGCCAGCAGCTTTAGAGGGTCAGGCAATCAGCCCCAGCATTTT	CASSFRGSGNQPQHF
TRBV10-2	.	.	TRBJ1-2	TGCGCCAGCACCGGGAACTATGGCTACACCTTC	CASTGNYGYTF
TRBV7-9	.	.	TRBJ2-3	TGTGCCAGCGGGGGAAGAGATACGCAGTATTTT	CASGGRDTQYF
TRBV12-5	.	.	TRBJ1-1	TGTGCTAGTGGTCCCTCAGGGTTGAACACTGAAGCTTTCTTT	CASGPSGLNTEAFF
TRBV29-1	.	once	TRBJ2-3	TGCAGCGTTGAGATTGGGACAGATACGCAGTATTTT	CSVEIGTDTQYF
TRBV6-1	.	.	TRBJ1-1	TGTGCCAGCAGTGAAGTGGACACTGAAGCTTTCTTT	CASSEVDTEAFF
TRBV6-6	TRBD1	once	TRBJ1-1	TGTGCCAGCAACATCAGGGGGCCTAACACTGAAGCTTTCTTT	CASNIRGPNTEAFF
TRBV9	.	.	TRBJ2-3	TGTGCCAGCAGCGTAGCACAGGCGAGTACGCAGTATTTT	CASSVAQASTQYF
TRBV28	TRBD1	.	TRBJ1-5	TGTGCCAGCAGTTCCTTTACAGGGGCTTACAATCAGCCCCAGCATTTT	CASSSFTGAYNQPQHF
TRBV4-1	.	.	TRBJ1-1	TGCGCCAGCAGCGGCATCTTGAACACTGAAGCTTTCTTT	CASSGILNTEAFF
TRBV30	TRBD2	.	TRBJ2-7	TGTGCCTGGAGTGGGCTAGCGGGAGGCTACGAGCAGTACTTC	CAWSGLAGGYEQYF
TRBV10-3	TRBD2	.	TRBJ2-7	TGTGCCATCAGAAGGGGGACTAGCGGAACCTACGAGCAGTACTTC	CAIRRGTSGTYEQYF
TRBV7-2	TRBD1	.	TRBJ2-7	TGTGCCAGCAGCTTAGGACAGGGGTTCAACGAGCAGTACTTC	CASSLGQGFNEQYF
TRBV7-2	.	.	TRBJ2-7	TGTGCCAGCAGCATCAGTCCCCCTGGTGAGCAGTACTTC	CASSISPPGEQYF
TRBV28	TRBD1	.	TRBJ1-2	TGTGCCAGCAGTTCAGGGGGGAATGGCTACACCTTC	CASSSGGNGYTF
TRBV6-1	TRBD2	.	TRBJ2-5	TGTGCCAGCAGTGAAGGGCCAGGGAGGGGAGAGACCCAGTACTTC	CASSEGPGRGETQYF
TRBV20-1	.	.	TRBJ2-5	TGCAGTGCTAGAATAGAGACCCAGTACTTC	CSARIETQYF
TRBV19	.	.	TRBJ2-1	TGTGCCAGTAGAGTGGGAGGAAGCGAGCAGTTCTTC	CASRVGGSEQFF
TRBV24-1	.	.	TRBJ1-3	TGTGCCACCAGTGATCCCAGGGAAGCTGGAAACACCATATATTTT	CATSDPREAGNTIYF
TRBV6-5	TRBD2	.	TRBJ2-1	TGTGCCAGCAGGACCGGGACTAGACCGGAGCAGTTCTTC	CASRTGTRPEQFF
TRBV27	.	.	TRBJ2-3	TGTGCCAGCGGATTCACAGATACGCAGTATTTT	CASGFTDTQYF
TRBV19	TRBD1	.	TRBJ2-1	TGTGCCAGCACTCAACAGGGGCCTGGGCCAGGGAATGAGCAGTTCTTC	CASTQQGPGPGNEQFF
TRBV5-1	TRBD1	.	TRBJ1-5	TGCGCCAGCAGCTTGTTAGGACAGGCGGGTCAGCCCCAGCATTTT	CASSLLGQAGQPQHF
TRBV28	.	.	TRBJ1-1	TGTGCCAGCAGTTTAAAGGTGAGCACTGAAGCTTTCTTT	CASSLKVSTEAFF
TRBV5-8	.	.	TRBJ2-7	TGTGCCAGCAGCTTGCATAGCGCGGGTGGGTTCTTGCAGTACTTC	CASSLHSAGGFLQYF
TRBV7-2	.	.	TRBJ2-6	TGTGCCAGCAGCTTAGGTTCCGGGGCCAACGTCCTGACTTTC	CASSLGSGANVLTF
TRBV24-1	.	.	TRBJ1-2	TGTGCCACCAGTCGGCGGGGATCCTATGGCTACACCTTC	CATSRRGSYGYTF
TRBV19	.	.	TRBJ2-2	TGTGCCAGTAGTATTTCCACCGGGGAGCTGTTTTTT	CASSISTGELFF
TRBV19	.	once	TRBJ1-1	TGTGCCAGTAGTATGAGACAGAGTGAAGCTTTCTTT	CASSMRQSEAFF
TRBV28	.	.	TRBJ2-5	TGTGCCAGCAGTTTACCCCTAGTACAAGAGACCCAGTACTTC	CASSLPLVQETQYF
TRBV11-3	.	.	TRBJ2-7	TGTGCCAGCAGCTTATTTCGGGGTGGTGAGCAGTACTTC	CASSLFRGGEQYF
TRBV5-5	.	.	TRBJ2-1	TGTGCCAGCAGCTGGGGCGCGAAGTCTGAGCAGTTCTTC	CASSWGAKSEQFF
TRBV20-1	TRBD1	.	TRBJ2-7	TGCAGTGCTAGTACCCTTACAGGGGGAAACTACGAGCAGTACTTC	CSASTLTGGNYEQYF